These 13 T cell receptor beta chains originate from one sample sequenced in a study of spatial heterogeneity in lung cancer. TCRdb passed the 5' RACE reads through MiXCR, listing each CDR3 protein once. The sample has 7,500 to 8,500 distinct CDR3 sequences; over 8.5% are singletons. Time point in this sample: sample taken at primary tumor resection. No antigens are known for them. Study conclusions and caveats: It was found that expanded intratumoral alpha and beta TCR counts tracked tumor mutation counts.

The sequences come from lung tumor tissue, collected at surgery. The source of these receptors is a male donor with early-stage non-small cell lung cancer.

This clonotype is medium-sized within its sample. The V and J genes are TRBV28 and TRBJ2-5, with TRBD1 identical over 7 bases. CDR3 length equals 14 residues. J lost 5 bases, V lost 5 bases, and 8 bases had no gene match. The germline V gene encodes CDR1 MDHEN and CDR2 SYDVKM. DNA for the CDR3: TGTGCCAGCAGTACTGGGACAGCGAGCGAGACCCAGTACTTC. Amino acids: CASSTGTASETQYF.

This clonotype was seen repeatedly, ten times or more. The rearrangement joins TRBV20-1 to TRBJ2-5; D uncertain. Trimming shortened V by 0 bases and J by 7 bases, and 21 bases separated the two germline ends. Germline V gives CDR1 DFQATT, CDR2 SNEGSKA (reference sequence). The CDR3 is made up of 16 amino acids. CDR3 sequence: CSARDHQAHPSPTQYF. In DNA, the CDR3 is TGCAGTGCTAGAGATCATCAGGCCCACCCTTCCCCGACCCAGTACTTC.

Judged by abundance, this clonotype is medium-sized. The chain joins TRBV10-3 to TRBJ2-7, with TRBD2 matching 9 bases. CDR1 ENHRY and CDR2 SYGVKD come from the germline V gene. The CDR3 spans 14 residues. Germline trimming cut 2 bases from V and 5 bases from J; bases unmatched to any gene: 4. The CDR3 is CAISESGGLDEQYV. CDR3 in DNA: TGTGCCATCAGTGAGAGCGGGGGGCTCGACGAGCAGTACGTC.

By share of the sample, this clonotype is large. The chain couples TRBV5-5 to TRBJ2-1; D is possibly TRBD2 (5 bases). With 0 bases removed from V and 7 bases from J, the gap between germline ends came to 14 bases. Germline V lookup: CDR1 SGHKS, CDR2 YYEKEE (reference sequence). The CDR3 is 15 amino acids. The CDR3 bases are TGTGCCAGCAGCTTGGTTGCGGGTGCGTCGAATGAGCAGTTCTTC. It translates to CASSLVAGASNEQFF. Using reference TRBV5-5 and TRBJ2-1 for the parts outside the CDR3, the full variable domain is DAGVTQSPTHLIKTRGQQVTLRCSPISGHKSVSWYQQVLGQGPQFIFQYYEKEERGRGNFPDRFSARQFPNYSSELNVNALLLGDSALYLCASSLVAGASNEQFFGPGTRLTVL.

This clonotype was counted ten times or more. The genes are TRBV11-2 and TRBJ1-2; TRBD1 might be the D (5 bases). CDR1 is SGHAT and CDR2 is FQNNGV in the germline V gene. Trimming stripped 4 bases from V and 7 bases from J, with 13 bases between. The CDR3 is made up of 13 amino acids. The CDR3 DNA reads as TGTGCCAGCAGCTCAGGGAGTGAGGGTGGCTACACCTTC. This gives the protein CASSSGSEGGYTF. Drawing the rest from reference TRBV11-2 and TRBJ1-2, the complete variable domain is EAGVAQSPRYKIIEKRQSVAFWCNPISGHATLYWYQQILGQGPKLLIQFQNNGVVDDSQLPKDRFSAERLKGVDSTLKIQPAKLEDSAVYLCASSSGSEGGYTFGSGTRLTVV.

There are many counts of this clonotype. This chain links TRBV18 with TRBJ2-3; D perhaps matches TRBD2 (6 bases). Germline V gives CDR1 KGHSH, CDR2 LQKENI. The CDR3 length is 15 residues. Trimming removed 0 bases from V and 4 bases from J, with 11 bases in between. CDR3 nucleotide sequence: TGTGCCAGCTCACCACCCGCAGGGACTGCAGATACGCAGTATTTT. As protein: CASSPPAGTADTQYF.

By proportion, this clonotype is medium-sized (0.01 to 0.1%). V is TRBV12-3 or TRBV12-4 and J is TRBJ2-7; maybe TRBD2 (6 bases). Trimming removed 6 bases at V and 4 bases at J, with 16 bases between. The CDR3 has 14 amino acids. The CDR3 sequence: CASSRGLAGYEQYF. CDR3 DNA: TGTGCCAGCAGCCGGGGACTGGCGGGGTACGAGCAGTACTTC.

This clonotype was found a few times. The gene calls are TRBV6-2 or TRBV6-3 and TRBJ1-1; D remains ambiguous. V lost 4 bases to trimming and J lost 7 bases, with 10 bases between them. This CDR3 comprises 12 residues. Germline lookup yields CDR1 MNHEY and CDR2 SVGEGT. Written as DNA, the CDR3 is TGTGCCAGCAGTTTTCCTGCGTATGAAGCTTTCTTT. Protein product: CASSFPAYEAFF.

At least ten counts were recorded for this clonotype. The chain recombines TRBV5-1 with TRBJ2-7; weak D call: TRBD1 (6 bases). Trimming removed 0 bases at V and 1 base at J, with 8 bases between. Germline lookup yields CDR1 SGHRS and CDR2 YFSETQ. The length of the CDR3 is 14 residues. CDR3 bases: TGCGCCAGCAGCTTGGCAGGGGTATCCTACGAGCAGTACTTC. It encodes CASSLAGVSYEQYF.

At least ten counts were recorded for this clonotype. This chain joins TRBV27 and TRBJ2-3; TRBD1 agrees at 7 bases. V gave up 2 bases and J gave up 6 bases; unmatched junction bases: 14. Germline V CDR1 and CDR2: MNHEY, SMNVEV (reference sequence). The CDR3 extends over 17 amino acids. The CDR3 loop is CASSLIGTAIPSDTQYF. CDR3 sequence (DNA): TGTGCCAGCAGTTTAATTGGGACAGCGATTCCTTCGGATACGCAGTATTTT.

The rearrangement links TRBV28 to TRBJ2-6, with no clear D. Germline CDR1 is MDHEN and CDR2 is SYDVKM. The CDR3 has 16 amino acids. The V and J ends lost 4 bases and 4 bases respectively, with 14 bases between them. The CDR3 spells CASSSPSSNGANVLTF. CDR3 coding DNA: TGTGCCAGCAGTTCCCCCTCATCCAACGGGGCCAACGTCCTGACTTTC.

This clonotype was seen at least ten times. The chain is built from TRBV5-5 and TRBJ1-1, with 7 positions matching TRBD1. The trim removed 1 base at V and 0 bases at J, leaving 0 bases unmatched. The CDR3 spans 14 residues. CDR1 and CDR2 from the germline V gene are SGHKS and YYEKEE (reference sequence). The CDR3: CASSLTGVNTEAFF. The CDR3 nucleotides read TGTGCCAGCAGCTTGACAGGGGTGAACACTGAAGCTTTCTTT.

The sample holds many counts of this clonotype. J is TRBJ2-6 and V is TRBV27, with 12 positions matching TRBD1. Germline V gives CDR1 MNHEY, CDR2 SMNVEV (reference sequence). The CDR3 covers 20 residues. V was pared by 3 bases and J by 4 bases, with 13 bases of the junction left unmatched. The CDR3 nucleotides are TGTGCCAGCAGTTTCCTGGTTGGGGGACAGGGGGCGCGAGGGGCCAACGTCCTGACTTTC. This translates into CASSFLVGGQGARGANVLTF. Together with reference TRBV27 and TRBJ2-6, the CDR3 gives the full variable domain: EAQVTQNPRYLITVTGKKLTVTCSQNMNHEYMSWYRQDPGLGLRQIYYSMNVEVTDKGDVPEGYKVSRKEKRNFPLILESPSPNQTSLYFCASSFLVGGQGARGANVLTFGAGSRLTVL.